This T cell receptor beta chain was identified during a study of blood T cell repertoires in COVID-19. Study summary: COVID-19 samples, acute and convalescent, were from the United States, Italy and Spain.

This clone was seen a single time. How the authors handled the data: Estimated nucleated cell counts came from reference gene primer amplification. Method: immunoSEQ multiplex PCR; TCRdb's copy keeps in-frame clones and lacks some. That table gives V, J and clone size, and the DNA gave D and trimming. The table records about 220,000 clones, roughly four fifths of them present only once. The CDR3 is 14 residues long. Germline values: CDR1 SNHLY, CDR2 FYNNEI. V lost 9 bases, J lost 1 base, and 7 bases stayed unmatched. This chain connects TRBV2 to TRBJ2-5; 8 bases agree with TRBD1. The sequencing sample was made of peripheral blood. The clonotype originates from a woman in her seventies with acute or convalescent COVID-19. The CDR3 is CARQGAASQETQYF. The DNA for the CDR3 is TGTGCCAGGCAGGGGGCGGCCAGCCAAGAGACCCAGTACTTC.